This T cell receptor beta chain was recovered during a study of CD8 T cells in ankylosing spondylitis. Libraries for TCR beta were made by quantitative 5'-RACE with molecular barcodes. TCRdb re-called the 5' RACE reads with MiXCR, one entry per CDR3 protein. Found here are about 150,000 distinct CDR3 sequences, under 55% of them singletons; the top ten hold roughly 15%. On this clonotype itself: No antigen is known for it.

With 5 bases clipped from V and 2 bases from J, the junction kept 6 bases outside the gene matches. The CDR3 length is 14 residues. Findings and caveats of the study: Ankylosing spondylitis blood appeared to carry a characteristic TCR beta motif of seven to nine highly homologous variants. Reactive arthritis synovial fluid and blood previously showed some of these motif variants.

Sequencing used synovial fluid, either unsorted or a sorted T cell fraction (not recorded which). The chain employs TRBV12-3 or TRBV12-4 and TRBJ2-7; 7 bases map to TRBD2. The origin of this receptor is a male donor with ankylosing spondylitis. CDR3 DNA: TGTGCCAGCAGTGGGCTAGCGGTACCCTACGAGCAGTACTTC. Translating it yields CASSGLAVPYEQYF.